This T cell receptor beta chain was sequenced during a study of T cell changes during pregnancy in multiple sclerosis. TCRdb's table, derived via immunoSEQ multiplex PCR, lists solely in-frame clones and lacks some. The data show 25,000 to 30,000 clones, 80% to 90% seen once. The V gene's germline CDR1 is MNHEY and CDR2 SVGAGI. This CDR3 spans 13 amino acids. J lost 9 bases, V lost 5 bases, and 7 bases had no gene match. This clonotype was sampled from a female donor with multiple sclerosis, enrolled in a pregnancy study. The source was CD8+ T cells from peripheral blood mononuclear cells, collected in the second trimester of pregnancy. V usage is TRBV6-5 and J usage is TRBJ2-1; 7 nucleotides align to TRBD2. CDR3 nucleotides: TGTGCCAGCAGTAATGGACTAGTGGGTGAGCAGTTCTTC. Residues: CASSNGLVGEQFF.